Only one count was recorded for the clone carrying this T cell receptor (beta chain). These data belong to a study of OX40 agonist ivuxolimab in advanced cancers. The CDR3 contains 13 residues. The germline CDR1 and CDR2 sequences are SNHLY and FYNNEI. J lost 4 bases, V lost 2 bases, and 2 bases had no gene match. Generated by immunoSEQ multiplex PCR, the TCRdb table keeps only in-frame clones and is missing some. The data hold 70,000 to 80,000 clones, with 81% observed a single time. This receptor was taken from an adult with an advanced solid tumor such as melanoma, head and neck, liver or kidney cancer. The chain uses TRBV2 and TRBJ2-7; 7 bases fit TRBD2. The sample here was CD4+ or CD8+ T cells sorted from blood, taken in a trial of the OX40 agonist ivuxolimab. This CDR3 is CASSERTRYEQYF. In DNA form, the CDR3 reads TGTGCCAGCAGTGAACGGACTAGGTACGAGCAGTACTTC.